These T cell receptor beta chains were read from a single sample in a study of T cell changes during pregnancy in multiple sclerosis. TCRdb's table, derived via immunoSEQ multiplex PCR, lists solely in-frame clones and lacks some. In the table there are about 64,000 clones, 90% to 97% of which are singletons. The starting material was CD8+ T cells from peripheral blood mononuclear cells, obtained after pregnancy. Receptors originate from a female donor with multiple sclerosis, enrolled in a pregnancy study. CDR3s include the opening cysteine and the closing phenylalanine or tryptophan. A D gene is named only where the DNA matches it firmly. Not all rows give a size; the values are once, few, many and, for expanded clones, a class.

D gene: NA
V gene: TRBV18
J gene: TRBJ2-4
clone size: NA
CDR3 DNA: TGTGCCAGCTCACCCTCAACCGGGAAGGACGGCAAAAACATTCAGTACTTC
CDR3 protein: CASSPSTGKDGKNIQYF

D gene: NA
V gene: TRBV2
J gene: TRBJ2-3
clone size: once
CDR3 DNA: TGTGCCAGCAGTACACAGACAGATACGCAGTATTTT
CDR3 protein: CASSTQTDTQYF

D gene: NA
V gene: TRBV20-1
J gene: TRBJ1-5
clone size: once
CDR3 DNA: TGCAGTACTCCGGGGCAGCCCCAGCATTTT
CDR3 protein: CSTPGQPQHF

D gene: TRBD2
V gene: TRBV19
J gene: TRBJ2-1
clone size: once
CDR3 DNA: TGTGCCAGTAGTATAAGTAGCGGGAGGTACAATGAGCAGTTCTTC
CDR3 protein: CASSISSGRYNEQFF

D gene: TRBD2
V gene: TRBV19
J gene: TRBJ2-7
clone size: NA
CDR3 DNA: TGTGCCAGTAGTATGGGTAGCGGGCGTAGGCCTTCCTACGAGCAGTACTTC
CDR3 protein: CASSMGSGRRPSYEQYF

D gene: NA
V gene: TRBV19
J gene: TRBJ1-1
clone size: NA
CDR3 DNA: TGTGCCAGTAGTATAGTGTACCTAGAGACTGAAGCTTTCTTT
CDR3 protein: CASSIVYLETEAFF

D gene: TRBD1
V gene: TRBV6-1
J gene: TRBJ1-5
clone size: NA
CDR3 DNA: TGTGCCAGCAGTGAAAAAGGGACAGGGTACAATCAGCCCCAGCATTTT
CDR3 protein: CASSEKGTGYNQPQHF

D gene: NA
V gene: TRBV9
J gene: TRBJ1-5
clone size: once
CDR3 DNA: TGTGCCAGCAGCCCGGGGGGCGATCAGCCCCAGCATTTT
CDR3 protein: CASSPGGDQPQHF

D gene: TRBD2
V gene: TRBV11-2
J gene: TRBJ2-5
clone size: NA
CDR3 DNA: TGTGCCAGCAGCTCCAAGAGCGGGGGGGAGACCCAGTACTTC
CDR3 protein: CASSSKSGGETQYF

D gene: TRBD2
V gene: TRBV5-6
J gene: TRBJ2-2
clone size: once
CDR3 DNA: TGTGCCAGCAGCGAAATGATAAGCGGGAGTGGTACCGGGGAGCTGTTTTTT
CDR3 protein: CASSEMISGSGTGELFF

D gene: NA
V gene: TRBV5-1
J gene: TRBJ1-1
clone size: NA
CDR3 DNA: TGCGCCAGCAGCTTGGCCGGCAGGGCAAACACTGAAGCTTTCTTT
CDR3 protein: CASSLAGRANTEAFF

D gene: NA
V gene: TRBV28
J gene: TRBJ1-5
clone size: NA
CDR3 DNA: TGTGCCAGCAGTTTTTTGGAGGCCAGTCAGCCCCAGCATTTT
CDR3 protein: CASSFLEASQPQHF

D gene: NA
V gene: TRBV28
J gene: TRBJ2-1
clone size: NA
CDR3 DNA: TGTGCCAGCAGTTCCCAAAAAGTTCTAGCAACCAGCTACAATGAGCAGTTCTTC
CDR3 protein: CASSSQKVLATSYNEQFF

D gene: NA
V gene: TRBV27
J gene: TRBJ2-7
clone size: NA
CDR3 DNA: TGTGCCAGCAGTTTGCAATTCCCGGGTCTTCTGCCCGAGCAGTACTTC
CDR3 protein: CASSLQFPGLLPEQYF

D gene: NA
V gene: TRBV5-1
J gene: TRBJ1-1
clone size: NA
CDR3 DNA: TGCGCCAGCAGCTTGGCGCAGGGGAACACTGAAGCTTTCTTT
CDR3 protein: CASSLAQGNTEAFF

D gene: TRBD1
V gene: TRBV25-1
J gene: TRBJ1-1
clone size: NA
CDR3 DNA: TGTGCCAGCACAGGACAGGGACTAAACACTGAAGCTTTCTTT
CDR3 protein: CASTGQGLNTEAFF

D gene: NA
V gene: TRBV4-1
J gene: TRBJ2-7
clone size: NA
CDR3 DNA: TGCGCCAGCAGCCAAGCGGGGAATAGTATATCCTACGAGCAGTACTTC
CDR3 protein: CASSQAGNSISYEQYF

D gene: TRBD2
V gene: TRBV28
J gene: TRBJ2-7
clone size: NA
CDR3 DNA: TGTGCCAGCAGTTTAGCCCCAGCGGGAGTCGACGAGCAGTACTTC
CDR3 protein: CASSLAPAGVDEQYF

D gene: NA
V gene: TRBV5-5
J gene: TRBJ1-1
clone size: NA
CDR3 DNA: TGTGCCAGCAGCTTTGGACAAAACGAAGCTTTCTTT
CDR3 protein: CASSFGQNEAFF

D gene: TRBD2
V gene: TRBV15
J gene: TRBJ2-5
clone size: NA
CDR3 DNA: TGTGCCACCAGCAGGGTCGGGGGGAGCCAAGAGACCCAGTACTTC
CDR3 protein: CATSRVGGSQETQYF

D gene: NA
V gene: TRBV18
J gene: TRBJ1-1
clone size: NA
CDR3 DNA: TGTGCCAGCTCACCACGGAGTCGAAGGGATTGGCGCGGGGACCCGGACACTGAAGCTTTCTTT
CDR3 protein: CASSPRSRRDWRGDPDTEAFF

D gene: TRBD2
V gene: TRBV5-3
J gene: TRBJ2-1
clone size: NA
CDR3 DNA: TGTGCCAGAAGCTATCCTCGGGAGGGATACTTAAAGAATGAGCAGTTCTTC
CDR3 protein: CARSYPREGYLKNEQFF

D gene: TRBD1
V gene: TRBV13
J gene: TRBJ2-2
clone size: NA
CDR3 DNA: TGTGCCAGCAGCCAGATAATGAAGGACAGGGGGAGTACCGGGGAGCTGTTTTTT
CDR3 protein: CASSQIMKDRGSTGELFF

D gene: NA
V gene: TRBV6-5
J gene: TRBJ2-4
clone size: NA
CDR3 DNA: TGTGCCAGCCGACAGGCGACTACCCTAAACATTCAGTACTTC
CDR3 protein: CASRQATTLNIQYF

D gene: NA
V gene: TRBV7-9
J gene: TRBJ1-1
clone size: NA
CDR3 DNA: TGTGCCAGCAGCTTAGGAGCTCTGAACACTGAAGCTTTCTTT
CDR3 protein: CASSLGALNTEAFF

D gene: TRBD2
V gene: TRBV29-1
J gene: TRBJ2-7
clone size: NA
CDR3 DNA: TGCAGCGTTGTGGGAGGGCCTCTCGAGCAGTACTTC
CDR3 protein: CSVVGGPLEQYF

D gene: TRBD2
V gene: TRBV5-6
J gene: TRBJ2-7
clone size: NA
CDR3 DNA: TGTGCCAGCAGCTTGGCGAGCGGGAGGGGTTTCACCTACGAGCAGTACTTC
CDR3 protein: CASSLASGRGFTYEQYF

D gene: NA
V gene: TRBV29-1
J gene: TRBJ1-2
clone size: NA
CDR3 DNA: TGCAGCGTGGACCACCGGGGAGGGGGTAACTATGGCTACACCTTC
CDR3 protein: CSVDHRGGGNYGYTF

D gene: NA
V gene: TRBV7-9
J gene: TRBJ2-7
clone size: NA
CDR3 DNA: TGTGCCAGCAGCTTAGGAGGTTTATACGAGCAGTACTTC
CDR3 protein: CASSLGGLYEQYF

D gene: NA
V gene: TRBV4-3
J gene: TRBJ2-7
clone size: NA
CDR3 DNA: TGCGCCAGCAGCTCGGGAGCACGAACTGCCTACGAGCAGTACTTC
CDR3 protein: CASSSGARTAYEQYF

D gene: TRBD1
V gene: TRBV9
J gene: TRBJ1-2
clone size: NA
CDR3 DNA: TGTGCCAGCAGCGTTGATCCCAGACAGGGCAATGGCTACACCTTC
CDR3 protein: CASSVDPRQGNGYTF

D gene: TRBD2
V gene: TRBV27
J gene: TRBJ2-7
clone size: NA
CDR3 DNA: TGTGCCAGCATGTCTAGCGGGTACTACGAGCAGTACTTC
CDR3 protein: CASMSSGYYEQYF

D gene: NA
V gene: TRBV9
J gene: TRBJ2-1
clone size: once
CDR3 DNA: TGTGCCAGCAGCGTAGGACAGAGCAATGAGCAGTTCTTC
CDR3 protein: CASSVGQSNEQFF

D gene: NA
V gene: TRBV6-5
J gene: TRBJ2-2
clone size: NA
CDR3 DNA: TGTGCCAGCAGAACTTTAAGAACGAACACCGGGGAGCTGTTTTTT
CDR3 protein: CASRTLRTNTGELFF

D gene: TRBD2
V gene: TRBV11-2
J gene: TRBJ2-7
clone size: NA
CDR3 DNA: TGTGCCAGCAGCCCCACTAGCGGGCCAACAACCTACGAGCAGTACTTC
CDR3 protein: CASSPTSGPTTYEQYF

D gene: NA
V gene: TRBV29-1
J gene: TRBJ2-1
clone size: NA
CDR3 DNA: TGCAGCGTTCTGATGCGGGTCTTC
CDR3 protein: CSVLMRVF

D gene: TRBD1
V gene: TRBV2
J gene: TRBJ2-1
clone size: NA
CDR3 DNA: TGTGCCAGCAGTCCAAGCCTCGGACAGGGGTACAATGAGCAGTTCTTC
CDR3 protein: CASSPSLGQGYNEQFF

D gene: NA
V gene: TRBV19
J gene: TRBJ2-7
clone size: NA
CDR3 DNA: TGTGCCAGTAGTATCGGAGGCGAGCAGTACTTC
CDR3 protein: CASSIGGEQYF

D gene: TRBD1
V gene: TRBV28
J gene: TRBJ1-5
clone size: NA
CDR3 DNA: TGTGCCAGCAGCCCCGGGACAGGGAATCAGCCCCAGCATTTT
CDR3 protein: CASSPGTGNQPQHF

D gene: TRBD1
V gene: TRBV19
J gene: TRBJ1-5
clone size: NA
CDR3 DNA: TGTGCCAGTAGTCTAGGGGACAGGGGGGCCAATCAGCCCCAGCATTTT
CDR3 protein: CASSLGDRGANQPQHF

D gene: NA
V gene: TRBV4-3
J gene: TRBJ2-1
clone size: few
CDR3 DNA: TGCGCCAGCAGCCCCTACGGTTCCTACAATGAGCAGTTCTTC
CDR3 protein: CASSPYGSYNEQFF

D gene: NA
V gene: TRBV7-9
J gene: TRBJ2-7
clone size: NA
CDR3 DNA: TGTGCCAGCAGCTTAAATACCTACGAGCAGTACTTC
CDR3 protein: CASSLNTYEQYF

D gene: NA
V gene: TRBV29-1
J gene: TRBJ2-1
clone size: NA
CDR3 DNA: TGCAGCGTTGAAGGGAGGGCCGTCAATGAGCAGTTCTTC
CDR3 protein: CSVEGRAVNEQFF

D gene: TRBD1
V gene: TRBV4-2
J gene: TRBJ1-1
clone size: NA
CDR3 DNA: TGTGCCAGCAGCCAAGGACAGGGAACGGCTAACACTGAAGCTTTCTTT
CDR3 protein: CASSQGQGTANTEAFF

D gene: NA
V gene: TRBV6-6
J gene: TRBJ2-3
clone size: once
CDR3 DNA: TGTGCCAGCGGGCCGGTTATCACAGATACGCAGTATTTT
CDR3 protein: CASGPVITDTQYF

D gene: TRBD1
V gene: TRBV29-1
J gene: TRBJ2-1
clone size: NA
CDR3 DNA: TGCAGCGTCGAACCCGGTCGAACGGACAGGGAAGTCGAGCAGTTCTTC
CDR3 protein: CSVEPGRTDREVEQFF

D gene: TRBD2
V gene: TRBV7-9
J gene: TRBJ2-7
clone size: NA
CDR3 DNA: TGTGCCAGCAGCTCGTCTTCCGGACTAGCGGGAGTAAACTACGAGCAGTACTTC
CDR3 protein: CASSSSSGLAGVNYEQYF

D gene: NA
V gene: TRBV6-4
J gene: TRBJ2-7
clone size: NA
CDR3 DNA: TGTGTCTTTGGGCCGCGTTACGAGCAGTACTTC
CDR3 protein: CVFGPRYEQYF